Below, 10 T cell receptor beta chains from the same sample are listed, as sequenced in a study of Ad26.COV2.S vaccination and SARS-CoV-2 variants. Treatment: roughly 18 received Ad26.COV2.S at low or high dose, single or two shots; about five received placebo; per-sample allocation not given. Following the first vaccine or placebo injection, samples were taken on day 63. Produced via immunoSEQ multiplex PCR; TCRdb's table is partial and in-frame only. The data hold roughly 300,000 clones, with less than 90% observed a single time. Sequenced material: peripheral blood, taken in a trial of Ad26.COV2.S vaccine versus placebo. The receptors here all came from a person between 18 and 59 years old who received the Ad26.COV2.S COVID-19 vaccine or a placebo.

The count of this clone is one. The chain couples TRBV6-4 to TRBJ2-5; D call uncertain. CDR1 and CDR2 from the germline V gene are MRHNA and SNTAGT. The CDR3 length is 14 residues. V lost 9 bases and J lost 5, with 19 bases in between. The CDR3 here is CARPRAWGGETQYF. CDR3 coding DNA: TGTGCCAGGCCCCGGGCCTGGGGTGGTGAGACCCAGTACTTC.

The CDR3 bases are TGCGCCAGCAGCCAAGAGATGTCGGGGCGGACAGGGGGTCGGGAGCAGTACTTC. Translation gives CASSQEMSGRTGGREQYF. The chain recombines TRBV4-3 with TRBJ2-7; 10 bases agree with TRBD1. CDR1 is LGHNA and CDR2 is YSLEER in the germline V gene. This CDR3 is 18 amino acids long. V shed 0 bases, J shed 7 bases, and the junction held 15 bases outside the gene matches.

The rearrangement uses TRBV13 and TRBJ2-5; 8 bases match TRBD1. CDR1 and CDR2 (germline): PRHDT, FYEKMQ (reference sequence). V dropped 2 bases and J dropped 5; count of bases not matched to a gene: 4. The CDR3 covers 14 residues. The CDR3 protein is CASSLPGGAETQYF. CDR3 DNA sequence: TGTGCCAGCAGCTTACCAGGGGGCGCTGAGACCCAGTACTTC.

This clone was observed once. Here the CDR3 DNA reads TGTGCCAGCAGTTACTCAGGGGCCCAAAATGACGACGAGCAGTACTTC. This sequence encodes CASSYSGAQNDDEQYF. The chain employs TRBV6-2 or TRBV6-3 and TRBJ2-7, with D perhaps TRBD1 (5 bases). V was pared by 0 bases and J by 5 bases, with 17 bases between. The CDR3 length is 16 residues. The germline V gene encodes CDR1 MNHEY and CDR2 SVGEGT.

The J gene is TRBJ1-2, the V gene TRBV13, with D possibly matching TRBD1 (6 bases). Per germline, CDR1 PRHDT and CDR2 FYEKMQ (reference sequence). There are 16 residues in the CDR3. Trimming cost V 3 bases and J 6 bases, with 20 bases left between them. CDR3 region: CASSLGRGPGSDGYTF. CDR3 coding DNA: TGTGCCAGCAGCTTGGGCAGGGGCCCGGGGTCGGATGGCTACACCTTC.

This chain links TRBV28 with TRBJ2-2, with a possible D match to TRBD1 (6 bases). V was pared by 9 bases and J by 5 bases, with 16 bases between. Germline-derived CDR1 and CDR2 are MDHEN and SYDVKM. This CDR3 contains 14 residues. CDR3: CASTQDRGTGELFF. As DNA, the CDR3 is TGTGCCAGTACACAGGACAGAGGGACCGGGGAGCTGTTTTTT. The whole variable domain, filled in from reference TRBV28 and TRBJ2-2, reads DVKVTQSSRYLVKRTGEKVFLECVQDMDHENMFWYRQDPGLGLRLIYFSYDVKMKEKGDIPEGYSVSREKKERFSLILESASTNQTSMYLCASTQDRGTGELFFGEGSRLTVL.

The J gene is TRBJ2-7, the V gene TRBV10-3, with a tentative D call TRBD2 (6 bases). Germline V gene lookup returns CDR1 ENHRY and CDR2 SYGVKD. This CDR3 contains 13 residues. Trimming pared 5 bases from V and 4 bases from J, leaving 12 bases between. The CDR3 is CAISPNGGYEQYF. CDR3 bases: TGTGCCATCAGTCCCAATGGGGGGTACGAGCAGTACTTC.

The V call is TRBV7-9, the J call TRBJ2-1; perhaps D is TRBD1 or TRBD2 (7 bases each). Trimming left V 6 bases short and J 8 bases short, with 14 bases between. This CDR3 comprises 13 residues. Per germline, CDR1 SEHNR and CDR2 FQNEAQ (reference sequence). The CDR3 is CASRHQGGDEQFF. As DNA, the CDR3 is TGTGCCAGCAGACACCAGGGGGGGGATGAGCAGTTCTTC. The full variable domain, in which reference TRBV7-9 and TRBJ2-1 provide the parts outside the CDR3, is DTGVSQNPRHKITKRGQNVTFRCDPISEHNRLYWYRQTLGQGPEFLTYFQNEAQLEKSRLLSDRFSAERPKGSFSTLEIQRTEQGDSAMYLCASRHQGGDEQFFGPGTRLTVL.

The chain recombines TRBV6-6 with TRBJ2-5, with D unresolved. Trimming pared 1 base from V and 4 bases from J, leaving 7 bases between. Per the germline V gene, CDR1 is MNHNY and CDR2 is SVGAGI (reference sequence). CDR3 size: 13 residues. The CDR3 loop is CASSYFGRETQYF. The CDR3 DNA sequence: TGTGCCAGCAGTTACTTCGGCAGAGAGACCCAGTACTTC.

This chain joins TRBV7-9 and TRBJ1-3; TRBD1 might be the D (5 bases). V was pared by 6 bases and J by 1 base, with 7 bases between. Germline CDR1 is SEHNR and CDR2 is FQNEAQ (reference sequence). There are 13 residues in the CDR3. CDR3 coding DNA: TGTGCCAGCAGGGGGGGATCTGGAAACACCATATATTTT. Its protein is CASRGGSGNTIYF.